This T cell receptor beta chain is from a study of blood T cells in healthy people across ages. Drawn from each donor were ten milliliters of peripheral blood. The CDR3 loop spans 17 amino acids. Germline CDR1 is MNHEY and CDR2 is SMNVEV (reference sequence). V lost 5 bases, J lost 4 bases, and 13 bases stayed unmatched. Next came a second PCR, run for about 7 to 12 cycles, which used a sample-barcoded 5' primer along with a J-beta primer mix. TCRdb recomputed calls from the 5' RACE reads with MiXCR, one row per CDR3 protein. Of 750,000 to 950,000 distinct CDR3 sequences listed, roughly 28% are singletons. These sequences were also reported in another study, on T cells of mothers and their children. From that report: A few healthy Caucasian mothers, along with their six children, served as the donors.

The material sequenced was blood. This clonotype was obtained from a woman aged 40 to 55 in good health. V gene TRBV27 combines with J gene TRBJ1-4; TRBD1 matches at 7 bases. CDR3 in DNA: TGTGCCAGCAGTCCAGGGAGTCGAGGGGGCATTAATGAAAAACTGTTTTTT. This sequence encodes CASSPGSRGGINEKLFF. Using reference TRBV27 and TRBJ1-4 for the parts outside the CDR3, the full variable domain is EAQVTQNPRYLITVTGKKLTVTCSQNMNHEYMSWYRQDPGLGLRQIYYSMNVEVTDKGDVPEGYKVSRKEKRNFPLILESPSPNQTSLYFCASSPGSRGGINEKLFFGSGTQLSVL.